This entry features one T cell receptor (beta chain) sequence. The antigen is undetermined. The data stem from a study of vaccination effects on CD4 cells after COVID-19. Study in general: Of the BNT162b2 and mRNA-1273 vaccines, participants received two doses of one or the other.

Sequencing was performed with immunoSEQ multiplex PCR; in TCRdb, only in-frame clones are kept and a portion is missing. The sample has 65,000 or so clones, around 76% seen once. Study conclusions and caveats: Clonal contraction was marked in infection- and vaccine-induced clones late after vaccination.

Before sequencing, viral peptide pools were used by the ViraFEST assay to expand antigen-specific CD4+ T cells. Once cultured for roughly 10 days, the cells underwent separation to obtain CD4+ T cells. Nucleocapsid antibodies were negative in the vaccine recipients, who had never had SARS-CoV-2 infection. Each culture well received a few million PBMC. These cells were then cultured in IMDM with 9 to 10 IU/ml IL-2 and roughly 10 ug/ml peptides. The V gene's germline CDR1 is LGHDT and CDR2 YNNKEL (reference sequence). CDR3 length: 15 residues. Deletions cut 4 bases from V and 7 bases from J, with 17 bases between.

The gene calls are TRBV3-1 (or the pseudogene TRBV3-2) and TRBJ2-1; no reliable D call. This receptor was obtained from a human donor who received a COVID-19 vaccine. The specimen comprised CD4+ T cells from PBMCs cultured with HCoV-NL63 spike peptides, sampled before COVID-19 vaccination. CDR3: CASSPGWAVENEQFF. The CDR3 DNA sequence: TGTGCCAGCAGCCCTGGGTGGGCGGTTGAAAATGAGCAGTTCTTC.